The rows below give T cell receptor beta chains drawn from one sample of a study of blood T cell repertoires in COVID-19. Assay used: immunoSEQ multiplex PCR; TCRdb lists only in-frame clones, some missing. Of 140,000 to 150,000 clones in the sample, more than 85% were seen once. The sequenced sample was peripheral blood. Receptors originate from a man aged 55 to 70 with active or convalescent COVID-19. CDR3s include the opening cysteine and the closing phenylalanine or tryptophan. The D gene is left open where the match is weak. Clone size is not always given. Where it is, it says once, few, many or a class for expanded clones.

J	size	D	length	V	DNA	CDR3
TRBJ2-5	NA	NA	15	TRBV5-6	TGTGCCAGCAGCCTCAGGCTCGTCGGGGAGGAGACCCAGTACTTC	CASSLRLVGEETQYF
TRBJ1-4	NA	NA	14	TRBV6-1	TGTGCCAGCAGTGAAAGCGGGGAGGGTGAAAAACTGTTTTTT	CASSESGEGEKLFF
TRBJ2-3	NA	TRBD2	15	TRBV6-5	TGTGCCAGCAAGGCTAGCGGGAGGGGACTGGGTACGCAGTATTTT	CASKASGRGLGTQYF
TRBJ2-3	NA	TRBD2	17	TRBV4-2	TGTGCCAGCAGCCAAGATCTGCGACTAGCGGCCCCTCATACGCAGTATTTT	CASSQDLRLAAPHTQYF
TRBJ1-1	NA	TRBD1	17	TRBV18	TGTGCCAGCTCACCTTACCCCGGGACAGGGGTGAACACTGAAGCTTTCTTT	CASSPYPGTGVNTEAFF
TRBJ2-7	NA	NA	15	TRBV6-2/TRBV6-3	TGTGCCAGCAGTTACACTTCGGAGGGCAGGTACGAGCAGTACTTC	CASSYTSEGRYEQYF
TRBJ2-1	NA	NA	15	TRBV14	TGTGCCAGCAGCCCGGGACTGAATCTTTACAATGAGCAGTTCTTC	CASSPGLNLYNEQFF
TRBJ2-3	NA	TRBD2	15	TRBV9	TGTGCCAGCAGCGGCGGGGGACTAGCCACAGATACGCAGTATTTT	CASSGGGLATDTQYF
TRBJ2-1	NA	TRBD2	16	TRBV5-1	TGCGCCAGCAGCCCCGGGTACGCTAGCGGGGGGATTCGGCAGTTCTTC	CASSPGYASGGIRQFF
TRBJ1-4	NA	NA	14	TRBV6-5	TGTGCCAGCAGTTACGCAGGGTTAAATGAAAAACTGTTTTTT	CASSYAGLNEKLFF
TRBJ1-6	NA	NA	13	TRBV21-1	TGTGCCAGCAGTAAAAAGGGGGATACACCCCTCCACTTT	CASSKKGDTPLHF
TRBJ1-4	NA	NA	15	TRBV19	TGTGCCAGTAGTTCACCGGACAGCATTAATGAAAAACTGTTTTTT	CASSSPDSINEKLFF
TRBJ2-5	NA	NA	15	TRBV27	TGTGCCAGCAGTTCGGTACAGGGCCGGCAAGAGACCCAGTACTTC	CASSSVQGRQETQYF
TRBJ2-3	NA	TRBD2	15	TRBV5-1	TGCGCCAGCAGCTCCCCCGAGCGGGAGCCAGATACGCAGTATTTT	CASSSPEREPDTQYF
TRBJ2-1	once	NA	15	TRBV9	TGTGCCAGCAGCCCAGGGACTGCAGCCCACAATGAGCAGTTCTTC	CASSPGTAAHNEQFF
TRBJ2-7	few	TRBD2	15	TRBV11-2	TGTGCCAGCAGCGAAAAGACTAGCGGGACCTACGAGCAGTACTTC	CASSEKTSGTYEQYF
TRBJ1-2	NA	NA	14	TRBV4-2	TGTGCCAGCAGCCAAGGATCTTCAGGCTATGGCTACACCTTC	CASSQGSSGYGYTF
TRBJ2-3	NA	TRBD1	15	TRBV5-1	TGCGCCAGCAGCGGAAGGGACAGGGAGCCAGATACGCAGTATTTT	CASSGRDREPDTQYF
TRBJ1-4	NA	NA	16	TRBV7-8	TGTGCCAGCAGCGCACCCTCAGGGCGAGCTAATGAAAAACTGTTTTTT	CASSAPSGRANEKLFF
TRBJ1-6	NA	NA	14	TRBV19	TGTGCCAGTAGTATAGACCCAAGACAGAGACCCCTCCACTTT	CASSIDPRQRPLHF
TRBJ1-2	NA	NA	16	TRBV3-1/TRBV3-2	TGTGCCAGCAGCCATCATCAAGTGGGGGGTGTTTATGGCTACACCTTC	CASSHHQVGGVYGYTF
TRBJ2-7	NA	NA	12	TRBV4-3	TGCGCCAGCAGCCAAGATCGCTACGAGCAGTACTTC	CASSQDRYEQYF
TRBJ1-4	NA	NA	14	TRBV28	TGTGCCAGCAGCCCCCCCCGAGGTGGGGAAAAACTGTTTTTT	CASSPPRGGEKLFF
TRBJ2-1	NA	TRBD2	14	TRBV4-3	TGCGCCAGCAGCCAAGACGGGAGGGGGGATGAGCAGTTCTTC	CASSQDGRGDEQFF
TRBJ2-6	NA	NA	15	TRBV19	TGTGCCAGTAGGGAGGATCGGAGAGGGGCCAACGTCCTGACTTTC	CASREDRRGANVLTF
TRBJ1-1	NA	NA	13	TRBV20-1	TGCAGTGCTAGTCGGGACTTGAACACTGAAGCTTTCTTT	CSASRDLNTEAFF
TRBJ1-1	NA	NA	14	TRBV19	TGTGCCAGTAGTTACAGGGTGGGGGACACTGAAGCTTTCTTT	CASSYRVGDTEAFF
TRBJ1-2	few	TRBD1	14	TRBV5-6	TGTGCCAGCAGCCCCTCGACAGGGAGCTATGGCTACACCTTC	CASSPSTGSYGYTF
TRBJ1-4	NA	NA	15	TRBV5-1	TGCGCCAGCAGCGGGGGGGACACGGGAGATGAAAAACTGTTTTTT	CASSGGDTGDEKLFF
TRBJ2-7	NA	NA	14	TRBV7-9	TGTGCCAGCAGGTACCGAATGGGCGCCTACGAGCAGTACTTC	CASRYRMGAYEQYF
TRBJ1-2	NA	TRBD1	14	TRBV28	TGTGCCAGCAGTGAGAGGGGGCGCTTAGAAGGCTACACCTTC	CASSERGRLEGYTF
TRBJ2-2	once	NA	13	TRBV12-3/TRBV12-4	TGTGCCAGCAGTTTGAGGGCGACCGGGGAGCTGTTTTTT	CASSLRATGELFF
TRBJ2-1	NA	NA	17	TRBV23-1	TGCGCCAGCAGTCAATCGTTAAAGCGACAGACAGACAATGAGCAGTTCTTC	CASSQSLKRQTDNEQFF
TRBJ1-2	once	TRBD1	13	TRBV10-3	TGTGCCATCGCCACAGGGGTCAACTATGGCTACACCTTC	CAIATGVNYGYTF
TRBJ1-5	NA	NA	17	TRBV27	TGTGCCAGCCACCCCCAGGCCCTCAAGGATAGCAATCAGCCCCAGCATTTT	CASHPQALKDSNQPQHF
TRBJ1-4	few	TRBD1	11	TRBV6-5	TGTGCCAGCAGTTTGACAGGGGAAAGGGTTTTT	CASSLTGERVF
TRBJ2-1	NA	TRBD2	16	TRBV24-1	TGTGCCACCAGTGATTTCGGGGCTCTAGCGGTCCATGAGCAGTTCTTC	CATSDFGALAVHEQFF
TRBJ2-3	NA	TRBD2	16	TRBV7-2	TGTGCCAGCAGCTTAAGAGCGGGACCGATCACAGATACGCAGTATTTT	CASSLRAGPITDTQYF
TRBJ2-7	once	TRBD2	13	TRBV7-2	TGTGCCAGCAGCTTTGAGCGGGAAAAACGGCAGTACTTC	CASSFEREKRQYF
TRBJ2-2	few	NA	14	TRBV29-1	TGCAGCGTTTCAGGGTGGCTGGGCACCGGGGAGCTGTTTTTT	CSVSGWLGTGELFF
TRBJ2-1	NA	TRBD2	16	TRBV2	TGTGCCAGCAGGGAAAGGACTAGCGGGACTTACAATGAGCAGTTCTTC	CASRERTSGTYNEQFF
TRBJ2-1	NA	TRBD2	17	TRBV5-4	TGTGCCAGCAGCTTGGAGTTCGGACTAGCGGGGAACAATGAGCAGTTCTTC	CASSLEFGLAGNNEQFF
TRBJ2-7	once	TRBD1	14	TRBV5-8	TGTGCCAGCAGCATGGGACAGGGATCCTACGAGCAGTACTTC	CASSMGQGSYEQYF
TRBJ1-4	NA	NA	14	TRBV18	TGTGCCAGCTCACCTTCGGGGGGGACTGAAAAACTGTTTTTT	CASSPSGGTEKLFF
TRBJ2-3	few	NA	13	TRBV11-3	TGTGCCAGCAGCCCCAGGGTAACGGATACGCAGTATTTT	CASSPRVTDTQYF
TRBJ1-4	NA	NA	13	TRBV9	TGTGCCAGCAGCGGGAGCCTTGATGAAAAACTGTTTTTT	CASSGSLDEKLFF
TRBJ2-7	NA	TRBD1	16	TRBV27	TGTGCCAGCAGCCCGACAGGGCCCCGGAGAAGGTACGAGCAGTACTTC	CASSPTGPRRRYEQYF
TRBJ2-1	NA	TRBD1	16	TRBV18	TGTGCCAGCTCACAATCCGGGACAGGGGGCTACAATGAGCAGTTCTTC	CASSQSGTGGYNEQFF
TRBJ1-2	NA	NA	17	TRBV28	TGTGCCAGCAGTTCCCCAGGGGCTCCCGATACTAACTATGGCTACACCTTC	CASSSPGAPDTNYGYTF
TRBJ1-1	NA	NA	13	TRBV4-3	TGCGCCAGCAGCCAAGACAGGGCCCGTGAAGCTTTCTTT	CASSQDRAREAFF
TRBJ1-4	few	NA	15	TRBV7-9	TGTGCCAGCAGCTTAGGGGCCGGCCTTAATGAAAAACTGTTTTTT	CASSLGAGLNEKLFF
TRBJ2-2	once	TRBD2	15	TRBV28	TGTGCCAGCAACCCTAGCGGGATTAACACCGGGGAGCTGTTTTTT	CASNPSGINTGELFF
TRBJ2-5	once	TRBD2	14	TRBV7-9	TGTGCCAGCAGCTTGACTAGCGGCCAAGAGACCCAGTACTTC	CASSLTSGQETQYF
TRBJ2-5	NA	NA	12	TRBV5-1	TGCGCCAGCAGCTTCACACAAGAGACCCAGTACTTC	CASSFTQETQYF
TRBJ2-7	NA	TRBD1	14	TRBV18	TGTGCCAGCTCACCCCGCCAGGGGGATGTCGAGCAGTACTTC	CASSPRQGDVEQYF
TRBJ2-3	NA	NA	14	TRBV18	TGTGCCAGCTCACCCCCATCGGGGACAGATACGCAGTATTTT	CASSPPSGTDTQYF
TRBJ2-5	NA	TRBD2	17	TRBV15	TGTGCCACCAGCAGTGCTCCTAGCGGGGGGCCTCAAGAGACCCAGTACTTC	CATSSAPSGGPQETQYF
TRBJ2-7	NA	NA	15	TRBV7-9	TGTGCCAGCAGCCTCCGGGACACCTTCTCCTACGAGCAGTACTTC	CASSLRDTFSYEQYF